One sample yielded the 18 T cell receptor beta chains listed below, sequenced in a study of T cell responses to AZD1222 COVID-19 vaccine. Sequencing used immunoSEQ multiplex PCR; TCRdb keeps in-frame clones, though not all of them. The sample contains 90,000 to 120,000 clones, about 86% of which appear only once. The specimen was peripheral blood, collected on day 0 of AZD1222 vaccination. The receptors shown here come from an adult in good health.

The V and J genes are TRBV7-2 and TRBJ1-2; perhaps TRBD1 as D (5 bases). The CDR3 has 14 amino acids. The V end lost 1 base, the J end lost 3 bases, and 9 bases lay between the germline ends. CDR1 and CDR2 from the germline V gene are SGHTA and FQGNSA. The CDR3 spells CASSLGLGDYGYTF. For the CDR3, the DNA is TGTGCCAGCAGCTTAGGATTGGGGGACTATGGCTACACCTTC.

This clone was seen more than once but under ten times. The chain has TRBV7-2 and TRBJ2-1, with 10 bases fitting TRBD2. Germline CDR1 and CDR2: SGHTA and FQGNSA. Trimming removed 4 bases from V and 10 bases from J; junction bases left unmatched: 10. The CDR3 loop spans 15 amino acids. CDR3 DNA: TGTGCCAGCAGCTGGGCTAGCGGGGGTGCTAAAGAGCAGTTCTTC. It translates to CASSWASGGAKEQFF.

The chain combines TRBV6-6 with TRBJ1-5, with D possibly TRBD1 on 5 matching bases. Trimming cost V 0 bases and J 4 bases, with 7 bases left between them. In germline, CDR1 is MNHNY, CDR2 SVGAGI (reference sequence). The CDR3 is 14 residues long. The CDR3 sequence: CASSYSGGNQPQHF. Written as DNA, the CDR3 is TGTGCCAGCAGTTACTCGGGGGGGAATCAGCCCCAGCATTTT.

The chain employs TRBV6-6 and TRBJ1-2; no clear D gene. V was trimmed by 2 bases and J by 1 base, leaving 5 bases between them. From germline, CDR1 is MNHNY and CDR2 SVGAGI (reference sequence). This CDR3 comprises 13 residues. The CDR3 reads CASSYEGNYGYTF. CDR3 DNA: TGTGCCAGCAGTTACGAGGGTAACTATGGCTACACCTTC.

This rearrangement joins TRBV21-1 to TRBJ2-3; the D call of TRBD2 is as the table states it, not checked on the DNA. TRBV21-1 is described as a pseudogene. This CDR3 region has 22 residues. The CDR3 here is CASSKKIKLAGGRGIPTDTQYF. The CDR3 DNA sequence: TGTGCCAGCAGCAAAAAGATAAAACTAGCGGGGGGGCGTGGTATTCCCACAGATACGCAGTATTTT.

The V gene is TRBV11-3, the J gene TRBJ2-1; TRBD1 matches at 11 bases. From germline, CDR1 is SGHNT and CDR2 YENEEA. V lost 5 bases and J lost 7; bases outside the gene matches: 7. This CDR3 is 15 amino acids long. CDR3 in DNA: TGTGCCAGCAGCCCCCGGACAGGGGGCGGGAATGAGCAGTTCTTC. Translating gives CASSPRTGGGNEQFF.

The V gene is TRBV14, the J gene TRBJ1-1, with 7 bases that match TRBD1. V shed 7 bases and J 1 base; nucleotides not matched to a gene: 6. Germline V gives CDR1 SGHDN, CDR2 FVKESK. This CDR3 is 14 amino acids long. CDR3 residues: CASTRRQGNTEAFF. Written as DNA, the CDR3 is TGTGCCAGCACCCGCCGACAGGGGAACACTGAAGCTTTCTTT.

This chain uses TRBV24-1 with TRBJ2-1, with 7 bases that match TRBD2. Germline assignment: CDR1 KGHDR and CDR2 SFDVKD. CDR3 length: 14 amino acids. V lost 9 bases and J lost 7; bases outside the gene matches: 11. CDR3 sequence reads: CATGIAGLRNEQFF. CDR3 nucleotides: TGTGCCACCGGGATAGCGGGTTTGAGGAATGAGCAGTTCTTC.

The rearrangement joins TRBV7-2 to TRBJ2-5; no clear D. Deletions cut 2 bases from V and 5 bases from J, with 6 bases between. This CDR3 is 12 amino acids long. In germline, CDR1 is SGHTA, CDR2 FQGNSA. The CDR3 nucleotides are TGTGCCAGCAGCTTAAGGTGGGAGACCCAGTACTTC. It encodes CASSLRWETQYF. The entire variable domain, with the rest obtained from reference TRBV7-2 and TRBJ2-5, is as follows: GAGVSQSPSNKVTEKGKDVELRCDPISGHTALYWYRQSLGQGLEFLIYFQGNSAPDKSGLPSDRFSAERTGGSVSTLTIQRTQQEDSAVYLCASSLRWETQYFGPGTRLLVL.

This clone appeared once. The genes are TRBV7-6 and TRBJ2-5; 7 bases map to TRBD2. Germline values: CDR1 SGHVS, CDR2 FNYEAQ. V dropped 5 bases and J dropped 0; count of bases not matched to a gene: 9. The CDR3 length is 16 residues. This CDR3 is CASSPWGGTYQETQYF. Written as DNA, the CDR3 is TGTGCCAGCAGCCCGTGGGGGGGGACGTACCAAGAGACCCAGTACTTC.

The chain is built from TRBV6-5 and TRBJ1-2, with a tentative D call TRBD1 (6 bases). The germline V gene has CDR1 MNHEY and CDR2 SVGAGI. V shed 0 bases and J shed 8 bases, with 10 bases lying between them. This CDR3 region has 13 residues. The CDR3: CASSYSGQTGYTF. CDR3 in DNA: TGTGCCAGCAGTTACTCCGGACAGACGGGCTACACCTTC.

The J gene is TRBJ1-3, the V gene TRBV7-8; perhaps TRBD1 as D (5 bases). This CDR3 is built from 15 residues. Trimming took off 5 bases at V and 0 bases at J, with 11 bases between the two ends. Per the germline V gene, CDR1 is SGHVS and CDR2 is FQNEAQ. CDR3 in DNA: TGTGCCAGCAGCACAGGCCGTTCCTCTGGAAACACCATATATTTT. It translates to CASSTGRSSGNTIYF.

The gene calls are TRBV5-4 and TRBJ1-4; 7 nucleotides agree with TRBD1. The CDR3 has 14 residues. CDR1 is SGHNT, CDR2 YYREEE, per germline (reference sequence). The trim removed 4 bases at V and 8 bases at J, leaving 8 bases unmatched. The CDR3 protein is CASSQGQLDEKLFF. The CDR3 nucleotides read TGTGCCAGCAGCCAGGGACAGCTTGACGAAAAACTGTTTTTT.

This chain links TRBV19 with TRBJ2-6, with D unclear. Looked up from germline, CDR1 is LNHDA and CDR2 is SQIVND (reference sequence). V was cut by 5 bases and J by 0 bases, with 8 bases left in between. CDR3 length: 15 amino acids. In nucleotides, the CDR3 is TGTGCCAGTAGTCTCGGTTACTCTGGGGCCAACGTCCTGACTTTC. It is translated as CASSLGYSGANVLTF.

V and J are TRBV18 and TRBJ1-1, with D tentatively TRBD1 (6 bases). Germline CDR1 KGHSH, CDR2 LQKENI. V was clipped by 6 bases and J by 6 bases, with 11 bases between them. The CDR3 length is 12 residues. CDR3: CASSRGASEAFF. In nucleotides, the CDR3 is TGTGCCAGCTCCCGGGGGGCCTCTGAAGCTTTCTTT.

This clone came up a few times. The chain employs TRBV6-6 and TRBJ2-2, with TRBD1 matching over 7 bases. Per germline, CDR1 MNHNY and CDR2 SVGAGI (reference sequence). The CDR3 runs 14 residues. With V trimmed by 8 bases and J by 5 bases, 8 bases remained unmatched. DNA of the CDR3: TGTGCCAGCGACAGGGTTGGAGGTACCGGGGAGCTGTTTTTT. It translates to CASDRVGGTGELFF.

This clone has more than one count but fewer than ten. This rearrangement joins TRBV7-9 to TRBJ1-2, with no clear D. The CDR3 loop spans 15 amino acids. Trimming pared 0 bases from V and 6 bases from J, leaving 14 bases between. Germline assignment: CDR1 SEHNR and CDR2 FQNEAQ (reference sequence). The CDR3 spells CASSLARGINDGYTF. Here the CDR3 DNA reads TGTGCCAGCAGCTTAGCGCGAGGGATCAACGATGGCTACACCTTC. The full variable domain, its missing parts supplied by reference TRBV7-9 and TRBJ1-2, is DTGVSQNPRHKITKRGQNVTFRCDPISEHNRLYWYRQTLGQGPEFLTYFQNEAQLEKSRLLSDRFSAERPKGSFSTLEIQRTEQGDSAMYLCASSLARGINDGYTFGSGTRLTVV.

This clone has more than one count but fewer than ten. The rearrangement uses TRBV5-8 and TRBJ1-5; 8 bases line up with TRBD1. Germline-derived CDR1 and CDR2 are SGHTS and YDEGEE. The V segment lost 4 bases and the J segment 0 bases; nucleotides outside the gene matches: 12. This CDR3 spans 18 amino acids. This CDR3 reads CASSRRDRMIYSNQPQHF. The CDR3 DNA reads TGTGCCAGCAGCCGGCGGGACAGGATGATATATAGCAATCAGCCCCAGCATTTT.